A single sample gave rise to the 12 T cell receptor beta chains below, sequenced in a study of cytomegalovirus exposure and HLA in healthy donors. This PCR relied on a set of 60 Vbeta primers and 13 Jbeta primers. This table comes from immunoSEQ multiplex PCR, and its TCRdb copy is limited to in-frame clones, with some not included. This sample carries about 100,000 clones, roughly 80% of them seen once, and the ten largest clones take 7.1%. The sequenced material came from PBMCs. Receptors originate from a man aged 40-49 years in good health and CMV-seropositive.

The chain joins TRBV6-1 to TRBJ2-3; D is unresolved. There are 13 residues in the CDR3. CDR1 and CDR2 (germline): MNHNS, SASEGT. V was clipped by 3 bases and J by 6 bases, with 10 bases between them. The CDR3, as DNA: TGTGCCAGCAGTGAGACCTGGGCCGATACGCAGTATTTT. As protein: CASSETWADTQYF.

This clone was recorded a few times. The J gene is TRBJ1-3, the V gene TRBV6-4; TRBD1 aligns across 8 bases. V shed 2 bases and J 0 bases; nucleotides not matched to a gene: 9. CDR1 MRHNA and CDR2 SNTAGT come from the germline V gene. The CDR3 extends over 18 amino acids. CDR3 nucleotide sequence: TGTGCCAGCAGTGACGAACAGGACAGGGTCGGCTCTGGAAACACCATATATTTT. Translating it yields CASSDEQDRVGSGNTIYF.

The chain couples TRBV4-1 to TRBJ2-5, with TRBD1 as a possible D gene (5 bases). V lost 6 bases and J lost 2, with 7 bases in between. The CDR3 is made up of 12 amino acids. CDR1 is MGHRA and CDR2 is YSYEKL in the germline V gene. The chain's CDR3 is CASRAGQETQYF. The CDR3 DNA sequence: TGCGCCAGCAGGGCAGGGCAAGAGACCCAGTACTTC.

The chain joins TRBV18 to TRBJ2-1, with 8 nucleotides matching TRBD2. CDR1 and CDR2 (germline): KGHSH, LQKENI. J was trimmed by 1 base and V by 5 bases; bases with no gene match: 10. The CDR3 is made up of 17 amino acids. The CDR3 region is CASSGQGRGASYNEQFF. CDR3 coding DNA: TGTGCCAGCTCAGGCCAGGGGCGGGGGGCATCCTACAATGAGCAGTTCTTC.

The DNA of the CDR3 is TGTGCCGTCACCGGGACAGGGGCTGAAGCTTTCTTT. Its translation is CAVTGTGAEAFF. The V call is TRBV19, the J call TRBJ1-1, with TRBD1 matching over 10 bases. The length of the CDR3 is 12 residues. V trimming: 11 bases; J trimming: 6 bases; junction bases outside the gene matches: 6. CDR1 LNHDA and CDR2 SQIVND come from the germline V gene (reference sequence). The complete variable domain, with remaining parts taken from reference TRBV19 and TRBJ1-1, reads DGGITQSPKYLFRKEGQNVTLSCEQNLNHDAMYWYRQDPGQGLRLIYYSQIVNDFQKGDIAEGYSVSREKKESFPLTVTSAQKNPTAFYLCAVTGTGAEAFFGQGTRLTVV.

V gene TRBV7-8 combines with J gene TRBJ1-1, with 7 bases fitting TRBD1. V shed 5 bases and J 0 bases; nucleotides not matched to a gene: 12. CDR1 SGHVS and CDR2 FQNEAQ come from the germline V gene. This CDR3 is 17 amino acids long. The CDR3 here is CASSPYRTGRLNTEAFF. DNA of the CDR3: TGTGCCAGCAGCCCATACCGGACAGGAAGGCTGAACACTGAAGCTTTCTTT.

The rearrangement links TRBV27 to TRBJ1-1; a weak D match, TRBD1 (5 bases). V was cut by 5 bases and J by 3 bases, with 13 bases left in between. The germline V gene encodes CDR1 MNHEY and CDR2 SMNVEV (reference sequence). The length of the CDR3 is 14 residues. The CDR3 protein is CASSRDRGDTEAFF. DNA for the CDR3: TGTGCCAGCAGTCGGGACCGGGGGGACACTGAAGCTTTCTTT.

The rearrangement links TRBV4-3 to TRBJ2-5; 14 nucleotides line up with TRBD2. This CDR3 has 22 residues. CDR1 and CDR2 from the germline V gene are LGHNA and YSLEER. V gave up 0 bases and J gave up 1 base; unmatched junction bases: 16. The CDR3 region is CASSQEIPSGLAGGFRQETQYF. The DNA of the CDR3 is TGCGCCAGCAGCCAAGAGATTCCTAGCGGACTAGCGGGAGGCTTCCGCCAAGAGACCCAGTACTTC.

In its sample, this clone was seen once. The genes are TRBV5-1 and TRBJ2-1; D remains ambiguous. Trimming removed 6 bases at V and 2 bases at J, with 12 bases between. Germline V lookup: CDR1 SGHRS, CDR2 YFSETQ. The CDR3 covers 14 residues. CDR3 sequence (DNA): TGCGCCAGCACCCCAGGTTCCGCCTACAATGAGCAGTTCTTC. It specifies CASTPGSAYNEQFF.

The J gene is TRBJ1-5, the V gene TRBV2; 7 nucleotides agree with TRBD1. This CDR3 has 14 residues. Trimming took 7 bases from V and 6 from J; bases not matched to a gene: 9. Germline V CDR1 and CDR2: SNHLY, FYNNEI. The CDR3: CASTFSRGPQPQHF. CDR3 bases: TGTGCCAGCACCTTCAGTAGGGGGCCTCAGCCCCAGCATTTT. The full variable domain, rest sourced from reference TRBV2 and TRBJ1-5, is EPEVTQTPSHQVTQMGQEVILRCVPISNHLYFYWYRQILGQKVEFLVSFYNNEISEKSEIFDDQFSVERPDGSNFTLKIRSTKLEDSAMYFCASTFSRGPQPQHFGDGTRLSIL.

The CDR3 loop is CASSLGSGGVSGNTIYF. CDR3 sequence (DNA): TGCGCCAGCAGCTTGGGGTCGGGTGGCGTCTCTGGAAACACCATATATTTT. The chain recombines TRBV5-1 with TRBJ1-3; D gene uncertain. Germline CDR1 reads SGHRS; CDR2 reads YFSETQ. The CDR3 runs to 17 residues. Trimming stripped 0 bases from V and 0 bases from J, with 13 bases between.

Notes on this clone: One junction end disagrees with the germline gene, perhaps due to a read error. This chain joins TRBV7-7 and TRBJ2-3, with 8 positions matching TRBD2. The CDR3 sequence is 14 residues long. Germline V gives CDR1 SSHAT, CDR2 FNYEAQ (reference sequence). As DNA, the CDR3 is TGTGCTAGCAGCCCCCTGACTAGCGCAGATACGCAGTATTTT. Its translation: CASSPLTSADTQYF.